These 6 T cell receptor beta chains were sequenced from one sample in a study of T-cell reconstitution after alpha-beta-depleted transplantation in children. Unique molecular identifiers were used in preparing the TCRbeta library. TCRdb re-called the PCR reads through MiXCR, storing one row per CDR3 protein. The profile shows hundreds of thousands of distinct CDR3 sequences, 9.5% to 15% of them singletons. This specimen consisted of PBMCs from the stem cell graft donor, obtained from the stem cell graft. The source is a human donor who donated a stem cell graft to a child with acute lymphoblastic leukemia.

In its sample, this clonotype was seen many times. This chain connects TRBV10-3 to TRBJ2-3, with D possibly being TRBD1 (6 bases). Germline CDR1 and CDR2: ENHRY and SYGVKD. Trimming took 10 bases from V and 0 from J, leaving 20 bases between them. The CDR3 runs 16 residues. The CDR3 reads CATRFSGASSTDTQYF. DNA of the CDR3: TGTGCCACACGCTTCTCAGGGGCTAGCAGCACAGATACGCAGTATTTT.

This clonotype was found many times. V and J are TRBV6-5 and TRBJ1-1, with D perhaps TRBD1 (6 bases). Germline loops: CDR1 MNHEY, CDR2 SVGAGI. V was clipped by 3 bases and J by 8 bases, with 16 bases between them. CDR3 length: 14 residues. CDR3 nucleotides: TGTGCCAGCAGTTATGGTCCGACACAGGGAGAAGCTTTCTTT. It specifies CASSYGPTQGEAFF.

This clonotype was seen ten or more times. The chain recombines TRBV29-1 with TRBJ1-1; D call uncertain. V lost 7 bases, J lost 8 bases, and 11 bases lay in between. There are 10 residues in the CDR3. Germline V gives CDR1 SQVTM, CDR2 ANQGSEA. DNA of the CDR3: TGCAGCGGAAGCTCGGTCGAAGCTTTCTTT. Translated, it gives CSGSSVEAFF.

This clonotype appeared many times. V usage is TRBV6-2 or TRBV6-3 and J usage is TRBJ1-2, with D uncertain. This CDR3 contains 13 residues. V gave up 4 bases and J gave up 5 bases, with 11 bases separating them. Germline CDR1 and CDR2: MNHEY and SVGEGT. The CDR3 here is CASSSPRGYGYTF. CDR3 coding DNA: TGTGCCAGCAGTTCTCCGAGAGGGTATGGCTACACCTTC.

This clonotype was detected once. The chain's CDR3 is CASSQEGTSGSYEQYF. The DNA of the CDR3 is TGCGCCAGCAGCCAAGAGGGGACTAGCGGGAGTTACGAGCAGTACTTC. This chain uses TRBV4-1 with TRBJ2-7; 14 bases agree with TRBD2. V gave up 0 bases and J gave up 4 bases; unmatched junction bases: 2. The CDR3 has 16 residues. Germline V gene data show CDR1 as MGHRA and CDR2 as YSYEKL.

Ten or more counts support this clonotype. The chain uses TRBV7-2 and TRBJ2-3, with D perhaps matching TRBD1 (6 bases). The V end was cut by 2 bases, the J end by 0 bases, with 15 bases between. This CDR3 region has 17 residues. Germline CDR1 and CDR2: SGHTA and FQGNSA. CDR3 in DNA: TGTGCCAGCAGCTTACAGGGGATCGCACGTAGCACAGATACGCAGTATTTT. It is translated as CASSLQGIARSTDTQYF.